Sequencing of this T cell receptor (beta chain) was carried out in a study of blood T cell repertoires in COVID-19. For the study at large: Collection of acute and convalescent COVID-19 samples took place in the United States, Italy and Spain. PBMCs, B-cell-depleted T cells, or T cells provided the cDNA or gDNA that made up the material.

Germline assignment: CDR1 GTSNPN and CDR2 SVGIG (reference sequence). The CDR3 contains 15 residues. Germline trimming cut 3 bases from V and 2 bases from J; bases unmatched to any gene: 2. In the authors' workflow: Reference gene primers were amplified, and this amplification served to estimate nucleated cell counts. Clones were sequenced by immunoSEQ multiplex PCR, and TCRdb holds only the in-frame ones, with some missing. The DNA was the basis for D and trimming; V, J and clone size are from that table. The data show approximately 230,000 clones, over 75% seen once. The chain links TRBV30 to TRBJ2-6; TRBD2 matches 9 bases. Sequenced input: peripheral blood. The source is a middle-aged woman who had recovered from COVID-19. The CDR3 loop is CAWRERGAGANVLTF. In DNA, the CDR3 is TGTGCCTGGAGGGAGCGGGGGGCTGGGGCCAACGTCCTGACTTTC.